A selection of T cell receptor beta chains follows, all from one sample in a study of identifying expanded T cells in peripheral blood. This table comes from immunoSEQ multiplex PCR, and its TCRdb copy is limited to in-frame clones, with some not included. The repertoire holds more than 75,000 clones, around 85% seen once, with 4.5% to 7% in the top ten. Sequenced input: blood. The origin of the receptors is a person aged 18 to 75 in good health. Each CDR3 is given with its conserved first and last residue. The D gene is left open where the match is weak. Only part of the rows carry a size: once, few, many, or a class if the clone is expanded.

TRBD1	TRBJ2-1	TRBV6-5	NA	TGTGCCAGCAGGACGGACAGGGGCTCCTACAATGAGCAGTTCTTC	CASRTDRGSYNEQFF
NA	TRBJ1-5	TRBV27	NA	TGTGCCAGCGGATGGGGCCCCAATCAGCCCCAGCATTTT	CASGWGPNQPQHF
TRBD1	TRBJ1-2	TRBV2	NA	TGTGCCAGCAGTCCGGGACAGGCCATCTATGGCTACACCTTC	CASSPGQAIYGYTF
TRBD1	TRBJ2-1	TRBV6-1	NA	TGTGCCAGCAGCCTCCACAGGGGATCCGAGCAGTTCTTC	CASSLHRGSEQFF
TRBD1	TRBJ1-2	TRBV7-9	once	TGTGCCAGCAGCCCAGCGGCGGGGGCGTGGACAGGGCCGTATCAAAGCTACACCTTC	CASSPAAGAWTGPYQSYTF
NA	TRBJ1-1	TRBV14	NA	TGTGCCAGCAGCAAAGGCCACGGTCCGTTAGTCGAAGCTTTCTTT	CASSKGHGPLVEAFF
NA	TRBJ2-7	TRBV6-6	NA	TGTGCCAGCAGTGGACGGTACGAGCAGTACTTC	CASSGRYEQYF
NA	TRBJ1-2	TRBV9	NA	TGTGCCAGCAGCGTCGACGGCTCTAACTATGGCTACACCTTC	CASSVDGSNYGYTF
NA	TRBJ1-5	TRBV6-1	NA	TGTGCCAGCAGGGACTTTACCCAGCCCCAGCATTTT	CASRDFTQPQHF
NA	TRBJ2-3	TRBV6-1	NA	TGTGCCAGCAGTGCCACCCCTGCTAGCACAGATACGCAGTATTTT	CASSATPASTDTQYF
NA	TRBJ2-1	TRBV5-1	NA	TGCGCCAGCAAGCGCGGGACAGATTACAATGAGCAGTTCTTC	CASKRGTDYNEQFF
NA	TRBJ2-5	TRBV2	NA	TGTGCCAGCAGTGCGACATCGGCATACCAAGAGACCCAGTACTTC	CASSATSAYQETQYF
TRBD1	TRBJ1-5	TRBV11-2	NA	TGTGCCAGCAGTTTTAGGACAGGGGGCAATCAGCCCCAGCATTTT	CASSFRTGGNQPQHF
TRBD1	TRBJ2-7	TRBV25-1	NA	TGTGCCAGCAGTTGGGGGACAGGGGACGAGCAGTACTTC	CASSWGTGDEQYF
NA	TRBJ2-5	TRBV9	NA	TGTGCCAGCAGCGTAGATAGGGGGTACCAAGAGACCCAGTACTTC	CASSVDRGYQETQYF
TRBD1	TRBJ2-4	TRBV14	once	TGTGCCAGCAGCCGCTACGACAAGGGACAGGGGAAAAACATTCAGTACTTC	CASSRYDKGQGKNIQYF
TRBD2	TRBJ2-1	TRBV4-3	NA	TGCGCCAGCAGCCAAGACGCGGCCAGTGTGGTAGCGGGGACGGGTGAGCAGTTCTTC	CASSQDAASVVAGTGEQFF